These 20 T cell receptor beta chains came from one sample sequenced in a study of cytomegalovirus exposure and HLA in healthy donors. PCR used 60 Vbeta primers and 13 Jbeta primers. This table comes from immunoSEQ multiplex PCR, and its TCRdb copy is limited to in-frame clones, with some not included. Among tens of thousands of clones, more than 70% were seen once, and the ten largest hold roughly 25%. Sequenced: PBMCs. The receptors derive from a woman aged 35 to 49 in good health and CMV-seropositive.

V gene TRBV29-1 combines with J gene TRBJ1-2; 9 positions agree with TRBD1. The CDR3 is made up of 14 amino acids. V was pared by 5 bases and J by 1 base, with 5 bases of the junction left unmatched. Looked up from germline, CDR1 is SQVTM and CDR2 is ANQGSEA. The CDR3 spells CSVYGTGINYGYTF. The CDR3 coding sequence is TGCAGCGTTTACGGGACAGGGATTAACTATGGCTACACCTTC.

The table lists this clone with a few counts. The rearrangement uses TRBV4-1 and TRBJ1-4, with TRBD1 matching over 7 bases. V was clipped by 5 bases and J by 3 bases; unmatched bases: 3. The CDR3 runs to 14 residues. CDR1 MGHRA and CDR2 YSYEKL come from the germline V gene. The CDR3 reads CASSSGTANEKLFF. The CDR3 bases are TGCGCCAGCAGCTCCGGGACAGCTAATGAAAAACTGTTTTTT.

The CDR3 DNA reads TGTGCCAGCTCGCTCAGCCTAGCTACAGATACGCAGTATTTT. Translated, it gives CASSLSLATDTQYF. V usage is TRBV14 and J usage is TRBJ2-3; a weak D match, TRBD2 (5 bases). The CDR3 sequence is 14 residues long. V lost 8 bases to trimming and J lost 3 bases, with 15 bases between them. Germline V gene sequence: CDR1 SGHDN, CDR2 FVKESK.

This chain connects TRBV6-6 to TRBJ1-5; 7 positions agree with TRBD1. There are 16 residues in the CDR3. J gave up 1 base and V 4 bases, and 7 bases lay outside the gene matches. Germline CDR1 MNHNY, CDR2 SVGAGI (reference sequence). CDR3 in DNA: TGTGCCAGCAGTTTTCGGACAGGTAGAAGCAATCAGCCCCAGCATTTT. Its protein is CASSFRTGRSNQPQHF.

This sequence joins TRBV9 and TRBJ2-7; TRBD2 matches 11 bases. J gave up 11 bases and V 0 bases, and 7 bases lay outside the gene matches. Germline-derived CDR1 and CDR2 are SGDLS and YYNGEE. The CDR3 contains 14 residues. CDR3 residues: CASSVDQLAGAKYF. The CDR3 bases are TGTGCCAGCAGCGTAGATCAACTAGCGGGGGCGAAGTACTTC.

The chain links TRBV10-2 to TRBJ2-3, with 9 bases lining up with TRBD2. V gave up 7 bases and J gave up 4 bases; unmatched junction bases: 6. Looked up from germline, CDR1 is WSHSY and CDR2 is SAAADI. This CDR3 is built from 14 residues. CDR3 residues: CASTASGVADTQYF. CDR3 coding DNA: TGCGCCAGCACAGCTAGCGGGGTCGCAGATACGCAGTATTTT.

In nucleotides, the CDR3 is TGTGCCAGTAGTATTGACAGCGGGGGGGTCAATGAGCAGTTCTTC. This translates into CASSIDSGGVNEQFF. The V call is TRBV19, the J call TRBJ2-1; 10 nucleotides agree with TRBD2. The CDR3 length is 15 residues. The trim removed 3 bases at V and 6 bases at J, leaving 5 bases unmatched. The V gene's germline CDR1 is LNHDA and CDR2 SQIVND (reference sequence).

The chain uses TRBV5-8 and TRBJ2-1; no clear D gene. CDR3 length equals 11 residues. The germline V and J ends were trimmed by 1 base and 15 bases, with 11 bases remaining between them. CDR1 and CDR2 (germline): SGHTS, YDEGEE. This CDR3 is CASSLYDSGFF. CDR3 DNA sequence: TGTGCCAGCAGCTTGTATGACTCGGGGTTCTTC.

This rearrangement joins TRBV18 to TRBJ1-4; no firm D call. The V gene lost 6 bases and the J gene lost 2 bases, with 19 bases spanning the gap. The CDR3 has 17 residues. Per germline, CDR1 KGHSH and CDR2 LQKENI. CDR3 in amino acids: CASSDVPPGWTNEKLFF. The CDR3 DNA sequence: TGTGCCAGCTCTGATGTACCGCCGGGGTGGACTAATGAAAAACTGTTTTTT.

V usage is TRBV27 and J usage is TRBJ2-3; the match to TRBD2 covers 8 bases. Per germline, CDR1 MNHEY and CDR2 SMNVEV (reference sequence). This CDR3 has 15 residues. V lost 7 bases, J lost 1 base, and 7 bases stayed unmatched. CDR3 nucleotides: TGTGCCAGCAAAAGAACGACTAGCGGCACAGATACGCAGTATTTT. This translates into CASKRTTSGTDTQYF.

This clone was seen a few times. The rearrangement links TRBV29-1 to TRBJ1-1; D unclear. Germline CDR1 SQVTM, CDR2 ANQGSEA. CDR3 length: 15 amino acids. V lost 4 bases, J lost 0 bases, and 15 bases lay in between. CDR3 nucleotides: TGCAGCGTTGGGAAGAATAGCGGGATGAACACTGAAGCTTTCTTT. Amino acid sequence: CSVGKNSGMNTEAFF.

This chain links TRBV30 with TRBJ1-1, with D unresolved. The CDR3 is made up of 14 amino acids. Germline V gives CDR1 GTSNPN, CDR2 SVGIG (reference sequence). V dropped 2 bases and J dropped 5 bases, with 15 bases sitting between them. This CDR3 reads CAWSKALSGTEAFF. In DNA form, the CDR3 reads TGTGCCTGGAGTAAGGCCCTGTCGGGGACTGAAGCTTTCTTT.

Of note for this clone: Other nucleotide sequences from this sample produce the same CDR3. The rearrangement joins TRBV7-2 to TRBJ1-2, with 7 nucleotides matching TRBD1. The CDR3 sequence is 14 residues long. Germline V gene data show CDR1 as SGHTA and CDR2 as FQGNSA. J lost 2 bases, V lost 4 bases, and 4 bases had no gene match. The CDR3 DNA reads as TGTGCCAGCAGCTCAGGACAGGCCAACTATGGCTACACCTTC. Its protein is CASSSGQANYGYTF.

The rearrangement links TRBV9 to TRBJ1-4; D is undetermined. From germline, CDR1 is SGDLS and CDR2 YYNGEE. The CDR3 runs 15 residues. Trimming pared 3 bases from V and 0 bases from J, leaving 9 bases between. CDR3 DNA: TGTGCCAGCAGCGGGGCCCCGGCAACTAATGAAAAACTGTTTTTT. Its protein product is CASSGAPATNEKLFF.

The rearrangement links TRBV7-9 to TRBJ2-3; maybe TRBD1 (5 bases). CDR1 and CDR2 (germline): SEHNR, FQNEAQ (reference sequence). CDR3 length equals 16 residues. V shed 5 bases and J shed 5 bases, with 20 bases lying between them. CDR3 DNA: TGTGCCAGCAGCCCTCCTGGAAGGGGTGGAGAAGATACGCAGTATTTT. Translated, it gives CASSPPGRGGEDTQYF.

The sample holds a few counts of this clone. The chain couples TRBV9 to TRBJ2-3, with D possibly matching TRBD1 (6 bases). V was clipped by 3 bases and J by 2 bases, with 10 bases between them. Germline CDR1 SGDLS, CDR2 YYNGEE. The CDR3 spans 14 residues. The DNA of the CDR3 is TGTGCCAGCAGCGCAGGGGTTTCCACAGATACGCAGTATTTT. Residues: CASSAGVSTDTQYF.

The CDR3 nucleotides read TGTGCCAGCTCACTGGGAAGGGGACAGGGGCTGGATGGCTACACCTTC. This translates into CASSLGRGQGLDGYTF. The rearrangement joins TRBV18 to TRBJ1-2; 10 bases agree with TRBD1. After removal of 4 bases from V and 6 bases from J, the junction contained 11 bases not matched to a gene. This CDR3 has 16 residues. In germline, CDR1 is KGHSH, CDR2 LQKENI.

The rearrangement uses TRBV7-9 and TRBJ1-1; D may be TRBD1 (5 bases). V was shortened by 7 bases and J by 3 bases, with 18 bases between the two germline ends. Germline CDR1 is SEHNR and CDR2 is FQNEAQ (reference sequence). The CDR3 has 15 amino acids. DNA for the CDR3: TGTGCCAGCATAACAGGCGGAGGGTCTGACACTGAAGCTTTCTTT. Amino acids: CASITGGGSDTEAFF. Drawing the rest from reference TRBV7-9 and TRBJ1-1, the complete variable domain is DTGVSQNPRHKITKRGQNVTFRCDPISEHNRLYWYRQTLGQGPEFLTYFQNEAQLEKSRLLSDRFSAERPKGSFSTLEIQRTEQGDSAMYLCASITGGGSDTEAFFGQGTRLTVV.

The chain combines TRBV19 with TRBJ1-2; TRBD1 matches at 7 bases. J lost 4 bases, V lost 3 bases, and 2 bases had no gene match. The CDR3 totals 13 residues. CDR1 is LNHDA and CDR2 is SQIVND in the germline V gene (reference sequence). DNA of the CDR3: TGTGCCAGTAGTATCGCAGGGGGCTATGGCTACACCTTC. It specifies CASSIAGGYGYTF.

The chain's CDR3 is CASDTQRGGTEAFF. CDR3 sequence (DNA): TGTGCCAGCGACACCCAAAGGGGCGGAACTGAAGCTTTCTTT. The chain recombines TRBV7-9 with TRBJ1-1; D is possibly TRBD1 (5 bases). The CDR3 runs 14 residues. Germline V gene sequence: CDR1 SEHNR, CDR2 FQNEAQ (reference sequence). V was trimmed by 8 bases and J by 5 bases, leaving 18 bases between them.